This T cell receptor (beta chain) was sequenced for a study of blood T cell repertoires in COVID-19. Some clones are missing from TCRdb's copy, which holds only in-frame ones; the method was immunoSEQ multiplex PCR. The sample lists 400,000 to 450,000 clones; less than 95% were seen once. V shed 0 bases and J shed 7 bases, with 8 bases lying between them. Per germline, CDR1 KGHDR and CDR2 SFDVKD. This CDR3 spans 14 amino acids. This receptor was taken from a man younger than 35 who had recovered from COVID-19. The chain employs TRBV24-1 and TRBJ2-2; D not resolved. The sequencing sample was made of PBMCs or T cells enriched from blood (not recorded which). CDR3 bases: TGTGCCACCAGTGATTTGGTGGCGGACGGGGAGCTGTTTTTT. It codes for CATSDLVADGELFF.